The 29 T cell receptor beta chains presented below share a single source sample, sequenced in a study of monozygotic twins with inflammatory bowel disease. From the 5' RACE reads, TCRdb lists one entry per CDR3 protein and no DNA. Here the sample table reports 200,000 to 250,000 distinct CDR3 sequences. Sequencing was done on a sample of blood. The source is a human donor with ulcerative colitis or Crohn's disease, or a healthy co-twin of an affected twin (not recorded which).

The rearrangement uses TRBV5-4 and TRBJ2-3; no DNA is available, so the TRBD2 call from TCRdb remains unchecked. Germline V CDR1 and CDR2: SGHNT, YYREEE (reference sequence). The CDR3 spans 17 residues. CDR3: CASSSLIGGPSTDTQYF. Supplemented by reference TRBV5-4 and TRBJ2-3, the full variable domain reads ETGVTQSPTHLIKTRGQQVTLRCSSQSGHNTVSWYQQALGQGPQFIFQYYREEENGRGNFPPRFSGLQFPNYSSELNVNALELDDSALYLCASSSLIGGPSTDTQYFGPGTRLTVL.

This chain links TRBV12-3 or TRBV12-4 with TRBJ2-1. The CDR3 extends over 15 amino acids. The CDR3 reads CASSSSGTSYNEQFF.

The J gene is TRBJ2-3, the V gene TRBV14. Per germline, CDR1 SGHDN and CDR2 FVKESK. This CDR3 region has 15 residues. CDR3: CASSRRTVSTDTQYF.

The genes are TRBV24-1 and TRBJ2-1; the TCRdb D gene call, TRBD2, has no DNA to confirm it. CDR3 size: 13 residues. Germline CDR1 KGHDR, CDR2 SFDVKD. CDR3 loop: CATAKAGGNEQFF.

This chain joins TRBV23-1 and TRBJ2-2; TCRdb's assignment of TRBD2 cannot be checked, as there is no DNA. TRBV23-1 has ORF status, its function being uncertain. The CDR3 consists of 18 residues. The CDR3 sequence is CASSQTTSGRVGTGELFF.

The V call is TRBV5-6, the J call TRBJ2-1. CDR3 length: 13 amino acids. Germline CDR1 and CDR2: SGHDT and YYEEEE. CDR3 residues: CASSETLHNEQFF.

The chain employs TRBV5-1 and TRBJ1-1; there is no DNA to check the TCRdb D call of TRBD1. This CDR3 is built from 14 residues. The V gene's germline CDR1 is SGHRS and CDR2 YFSETQ. CDR3 residues: CASSPEGMNTEAFF.

The chain has TRBV7-9 and TRBJ2-3. Germline CDR1 SEHNR, CDR2 FQNEAQ (reference sequence). The CDR3 is 15 amino acids. The CDR3 protein is CASSLQWTVTDTQYF. Based on the CDR3 plus reference TRBV7-9 and TRBJ2-3, the full variable domain is DTGVSQNPRHKITKRGQNVTFRCDPISEHNRLYWYRQTLGQGPEFLTYFQNEAQLEKSRLLSDRFSAERPKGSFSTLEIQRTEQGDSAMYLCASSLQWTVTDTQYFGPGTRLTVL.

V gene TRBV7-8 combines with J gene TRBJ1-2; TCRdb lists TRBD1, though no DNA is available to test this call. CDR3 length equals 14 residues. Germline CDR1 SGHVS, CDR2 FQNEAQ. CDR3 in amino acids: CASSPGQGAGGYTF.

V and J are TRBV6-1 and TRBJ2-5. The germline gives CDR1 MNHNS, CDR2 SASEGT. This CDR3 contains 16 residues. The CDR3: CASSEAGNPIIETQYF.

The V and J genes are TRBV5-1 and TRBJ1-1. The V gene's germline CDR1 is SGHRS and CDR2 YFSETQ. CDR3 length equals 13 residues. Here the CDR3 reads CASSFQQNTEAFF.

V gene TRBV20-1 combines with J gene TRBJ2-1; TCRdb lists TRBD2, though no DNA is available to test this call. Germline V gene lookup returns CDR1 DFQATT and CDR2 SNEGSKA (reference sequence). The CDR3 spans 15 residues. CDR3: CSAPRTSGDYNEQFF.

The rearrangement joins TRBV3-1 to TRBJ1-5. The CDR3 is 15 residues long. Germline assignment: CDR1 LGHDT and CDR2 YNNKEL (reference sequence). The CDR3 here is CASSQEAGFNQPQHF.

The chain employs TRBV20-1 and TRBJ2-1; no DNA is available, so the TRBD1 call from TCRdb remains unchecked. CDR1 and CDR2 (germline): DFQATT, SNEGSKA (reference sequence). This CDR3 is 13 amino acids long. The CDR3 loop reads CSALGLPGHEQFF.

The chain recombines TRBV19 with TRBJ2-3; the TCRdb D gene call, TRBD2, has no DNA to confirm it. This CDR3 has 13 amino acids. Looked up from germline, CDR1 is LNHDA and CDR2 is SQIVND (reference sequence). The CDR3 is CASSIAEGHTQYF. Variable domain in full (rest from reference TRBV19 and TRBJ2-3): DGGITQSPKYLFRKEGQNVTLSCEQNLNHDAMYWYRQDPGQGLRLIYYSQIVNDFQKGDIAEGYSVSREKKESFPLTVTSAQKNPTAFYLCASSIAEGHTQYFGPGTRLTVL.

The rearrangement joins TRBV29-1 to TRBJ2-5; TCRdb reports TRBD1, a call that lacks DNA to check it against. The CDR3 runs to 12 residues. Germline-derived CDR1 and CDR2 are SQVTM and ANQGSEA. The CDR3 spells CSVEKGRETQYF.

This chain links TRBV5-1 with TRBJ2-1. This CDR3 comprises 14 residues. Germline CDR1 SGHRS, CDR2 YFSETQ. CDR3 protein: CASSLALGYNEQFF.

V is TRBV6-1 and J is TRBJ1-1. CDR3 length: 13 residues. Germline assignment: CDR1 MNHNS and CDR2 SASEGT. The CDR3 reads CASSELAGTEAFF.

The rearrangement links TRBV12-3 or TRBV12-4 to TRBJ2-5; no DNA is available, so the TRBD1 call from TCRdb remains unchecked. CDR3 length equals 13 residues. The chain's CDR3 is CASSGQSQETQYF.

The chain combines TRBV20-1 with TRBJ2-2; TCRdb indicates TRBD2, and absent DNA this call remains unverified. Germline-derived CDR1 and CDR2 are DFQATT and SNEGSKA (reference sequence). CDR3 size: 14 residues. CDR3 region: CSAREREDTGELFF.

The rearrangement links TRBV15 to TRBJ2-3. The CDR3 runs 14 residues. Per germline, CDR1 LNHNV and CDR2 YYDKDF (reference sequence). CDR3 loop: CATSKFSITDTQYF.

The V gene is TRBV6-5, the J gene TRBJ1-1; no DNA is available, so the TRBD1 call from TCRdb remains unchecked. The germline V gene encodes CDR1 MNHEY and CDR2 SVGAGI. This CDR3 is built from 12 residues. CDR3 region: CASGQGGTEAFF.

The chain uses TRBV28 and TRBJ1-5. Germline assignment: CDR1 MDHEN and CDR2 SYDVKM. The CDR3 covers 12 residues. CDR3: CASSFLGQPQHF.

The chain links TRBV15 to TRBJ1-3. Germline V gene sequence: CDR1 LNHNV, CDR2 YYDKDF (reference sequence). This CDR3 is 17 amino acids long. This CDR3 is CATSRDGTAHSGNTIYF.

This chain uses TRBV24-1 with TRBJ2-1; TCRdb returns TRBD1, unconfirmable since there is no DNA. The CDR3 extends over 16 amino acids. Per the germline V gene, CDR1 is KGHDR and CDR2 is SFDVKD. The CDR3 loop reads CATSDRTGGEGNEQFF.

The gene calls are TRBV2 and TRBJ2-7; TCRdb proposes TRBD1, but this gene call is untestable without DNA. There are 12 residues in the CDR3. Germline V CDR1 and CDR2: SNHLY, FYNNEI. The CDR3 loop reads CASSEWDREQYF. Combining the CDR3 with reference TRBV2 and TRBJ2-7 gives the whole variable domain EPEVTQTPSHQVTQMGQEVILRCVPISNHLYFYWYRQILGQKVEFLVSFYNNEISEKSEIFDDQFSVERPDGSNFTLKIRSTKLEDSAMYFCASSEWDREQYFGPGTRLTVT.

The chain uses TRBV7-2 and TRBJ2-7. From germline, CDR1 is SGHTA and CDR2 FQGNSA. CDR3 length equals 15 residues. The CDR3 spells CASSARSGSPYEQYF.

This chain links TRBV5-4 with TRBJ1-2; TCRdb lists TRBD1, though no DNA is available to test this call. Looked up from germline, CDR1 is SGHNT and CDR2 is YYREEE (reference sequence). The CDR3 loop spans 11 amino acids. The CDR3 spells CASSTGNGYTF.

The genes are TRBV27 and TRBJ2-7; TCRdb reports TRBD1, a call that lacks DNA to check it against. The germline gives CDR1 MNHEY, CDR2 SMNVEV (reference sequence). This CDR3 contains 14 residues. CDR3 sequence reads: CASRRGGQGNEQYF.